This TCR beta chain is from a study of cytomegalovirus exposure and HLA in healthy donors. CDR1 MNHNS and CDR2 SASEGT come from the germline V gene. V was trimmed by 6 bases and J by 2 bases, leaving 11 bases between them. The length of the CDR3 is 14 residues. Sequenced by immunoSEQ multiplex PCR; TCRdb stores in-frame clones only, minus some. The sample has a few hundred thousand clones, about 93% seen once. Specimen: PBMCs. This TCR was recovered from a woman in her late teens or twenties in good health and CMV-seronegative. The V and J genes are TRBV6-1 and TRBJ1-5; D gene uncertain. CDR3 region: CASSQEWGNQPQHF. Here the CDR3 DNA reads TGTGCCAGCAGCCAGGAATGGGGCAATCAGCCCCAGCATTTT.